This TCR beta chain emerged from a study of blood T cell repertoires in COVID-19. Study-wide context: Samples representing acute and convalescent COVID-19 were sourced from the United States, Italy and Spain.

The CDR3 has 14 amino acids. Per the germline V gene, CDR1 is SGDLS and CDR2 is YYNGEE. V was shortened by 0 bases and J by 0 bases, with 7 bases between the two germline ends. Profiled with immunoSEQ multiplex PCR; TCRdb holds only in-frame clones, not every one. The sample shows around 300,000 clones, about nine tenths of them seen only once. The sequence came from a man aged 50 to 60 with acute or convalescent COVID-19. The chain couples TRBV9 to TRBJ2-7; no clear D gene. Sequenced sample: peripheral blood. CDR3 sequence: CASSVGESSYEQYF. The CDR3, as DNA: TGTGCCAGCAGCGTAGGCGAAAGCTCCTACGAGCAGTACTTC.